This T cell receptor (beta chain) is from a study of shared clonotypes between healthy human individuals. On the study more broadly: A couple of female and three male donors aged 18 to 49 were enrolled. Notes on the study in general: Investigators collected only blood, and repertoires in tissues likely differ. Donors were few, which limited the genetic and exposure-history diversity represented.

A word on this clone: What it binds is unknown.

Generated by immunoSEQ multiplex PCR, the TCRdb table keeps only in-frame clones and is missing some. The table shows 1,500,000 or so clones, with approximately 96% occurring only once. V was pared by 2 bases and J by 3 bases, with 11 bases between. CDR1 MGHDK and CDR2 SYGVNS come from the germline V gene. The CDR3 covers 14 residues. The clonotype originates from a man aged 25 to 40 in good health. Sequencing was carried out using naive CD4+ T cells sorted from blood. Subset given: CD45RA+ positively selected. The rearrangement joins TRBV25-1 to TRBJ2-7; TRBD1 might be the D (6 bases). CDR3: CASSELDRYYEQYF. The CDR3 DNA reads as TGTGCCAGCAGTGAACTGGACAGATACTACGAGCAGTACTTC.